The 32 T cell receptor beta chains below were found in one sample sequenced in a study of blood T cells in healthy people across ages. Combining a sample-barcoded 5' primer with a J-beta primer mix, a second PCR ran for roughly 7 to 12 cycles. TCRdb called the 5' RACE reads again in MiXCR, with one record for every CDR3 protein. The data contain around 600,000 distinct CDR3 sequences, 40% to 50% of them singletons. The sample consisted of blood. These receptors all come from a man older than 75 in good health.

The chain combines TRBV9 with TRBJ2-5; possibly TRBD1 for D (5 bases). The closer fit of TRBJ2-7 to the DNA end suggests the J call may be wrong. The CDR3 has 16 amino acids. The germline V gene has CDR1 SGDLS and CDR2 YYNGEE. The CDR3 bases are TGTGCCAGCAGCCCAGATCAGGACATAAAACTCGGCGAGCAGTACTTC. This encodes CASSPDQDIKLGEQYF.

Many counts were recorded for this clonotype. This chain uses TRBV6-5 with TRBJ1-6; 7 bases fit TRBD1. Germline lookup yields CDR1 MNHEY and CDR2 SVGAGI. With V trimmed by 6 bases and J by 7 bases, 6 bases remained unmatched. This CDR3 region has 14 residues. DNA for the CDR3: TGTGCCAGCAGCACAGGGGCGGGCAATTCACCCCTCCACTTT. Residues: CASSTGAGNSPLHF.

The chain employs TRBV9 and TRBJ2-5; 10 positions agree with TRBD2. Germline CDR1 is SGDLS and CDR2 is YYNGEE. The CDR3 length is 17 residues. Losses at the gene ends were 0 bases for V and 2 bases for J; bases not matched to a gene: 7. The CDR3 nucleotides read TGTGCCAGCAGCGTAGGAGGTAGCGGGGGGATTCAAGAGACCCAGTACTTC. This translates into CASSVGGSGGIQETQYF.

This rearrangement joins TRBV7-9 to TRBJ2-5, with 14 bases aligning to TRBD2. This CDR3 spans 16 amino acids. Germline assignment: CDR1 SEHNR and CDR2 FQNEAQ (reference sequence). Unmatched junction bases numbered 8, after V lost 0 bases and J lost 11 bases. CDR3 residues: CASSLAFGLAGGEQYF. Written as DNA, the CDR3 is TGTGCCAGCAGCTTAGCGTTTGGACTAGCGGGAGGTGAGCAGTACTTC. Together with reference TRBV7-9 and TRBJ2-5, the CDR3 gives the full variable domain: DTGVSQNPRHKITKRGQNVTFRCDPISEHNRLYWYRQTLGQGPEFLTYFQNEAQLEKSRLLSDRFSAERPKGSFSTLEIQRTEQGDSAMYLCASSLAFGLAGGEQYFGPGTRLLVL.

DNA of the CDR3: TGTGCCAGCAGCTTGGCCAGGGCCGAGACCCAGTACTTC. Translation gives CASSLARAETQYF. V gene TRBV7-2 combines with J gene TRBJ2-5; TRBD1 is a possible D gene (5 bases). The germline V gene has CDR1 SGHTA and CDR2 FQGNSA. The CDR3 runs 13 residues. V was trimmed by 3 bases and J by 5 bases, leaving 10 bases between them. Together with reference TRBV7-2 and TRBJ2-5, the CDR3 gives the full variable domain: GAGVSQSPSNKVTEKGKDVELRCDPISGHTALYWYRQSLGQGLEFLIYFQGNSAPDKSGLPSDRFSAERTGGSVSTLTIQRTQQEDSAVYLCASSLARAETQYFGPGTRLLVL.

This clonotype has a handful of counts. The chain carries TRBV7-2 and TRBJ2-3; TRBD2 matches at 7 bases. CDR3 size: 17 residues. Unmatched junction bases numbered 11, after V lost 5 bases and J lost 0 bases. Germline values: CDR1 SGHTA, CDR2 FQGNSA. CDR3 in amino acids: CASSARGLADSTDTQYF. The CDR3 DNA sequence: TGTGCCAGCAGCGCAAGGGGCCTAGCGGATAGCACAGATACGCAGTATTTT.

This clonotype has ten or more counts. The chain carries TRBV6-5 and TRBJ1-4, with a tentative D call TRBD1 (6 bases). Trimming pared 7 bases from V and 3 bases from J, leaving 15 bases between. The CDR3 sequence is 15 residues long. From germline, CDR1 is MNHEY and CDR2 SVGAGI. The chain's CDR3 is CASNQGGAANEKLFF. The DNA for the CDR3 is TGTGCCAGCAACCAAGGGGGGGCTGCTAATGAAAAACTGTTTTTT.

CDR3 protein: CAISAANTGELFF. In nucleotides, the CDR3 is TGTGCCATCAGTGCGGCTAACACCGGGGAGCTGTTTTTT. J is TRBJ2-2 and V is TRBV10-3, with D unclear. CDR3 size: 13 residues. Trimming stripped 4 bases from V and 2 bases from J, with 5 bases between. Germline V gives CDR1 ENHRY, CDR2 SYGVKD.

This clonotype came up many times. The chain couples TRBV7-2 to TRBJ2-7, with D tentatively TRBD1 (6 bases). V was cut by 1 base and J by 3 bases, with 10 bases left in between. Per the germline V gene, CDR1 is SGHTA and CDR2 is FQGNSA. This CDR3 is built from 14 residues. The CDR3 coding sequence is TGTGCCAGCAGCTTAGAACAGGGAAACTACGAGCAGTACTTC. This codes for CASSLEQGNYEQYF.

The chain carries TRBV10-3 and TRBJ2-5; D not resolved. The CDR3 has 14 residues. V shed 0 bases and J shed 4 bases, with 9 bases lying between them. Germline V gene data show CDR1 as ENHRY and CDR2 as SYGVKD. CDR3 nucleotide sequence: TGTGCCATCAGTGAGTCGGACGGGCCAGAGACCCAGTACTTC. Encoded protein: CAISESDGPETQYF.

The gene calls are TRBV21-1 and TRBJ1-5; the table assigns TRBD1, which was not confirmed against the DNA. TRBV21-1 is deemed a pseudogene. The CDR3 totals 15 residues. The CDR3 region has the DNA TGTGCCAGCAGCAAAAGTAGGAACAGGGGTCAGCCCCAGCATTTT. This sequence encodes CASSKSRNRGQPQHF.

The chain uses TRBV1 and TRBJ2-3; TRBD1, as called in the table, went unchecked against the DNA. TRBV1 is termed a pseudogene. This CDR3 is built from 16 residues. CDR3 sequence: CTSSQPPGSPTDTQYF. CDR3 DNA: TGCACCAGCAGCCAGCCCCCCGGCTCTCCCACAGATACGCAGTATTTT.

The chain couples TRBV7-9 to TRBJ2-3; D remains unclear. CDR3 size: 12 residues. Germline assignment: CDR1 SEHNR and CDR2 FQNEAQ (reference sequence). V was cut by 6 bases and J by 8 bases, with 12 bases left in between. CDR3: CASRLQLGTQYF. CDR3 nucleotides: TGTGCCAGCAGATTGCAGCTGGGTACGCAGTATTTT.

This clonotype was counted between two and nine times. The chain uses TRBV4-3 and TRBJ2-2; 9 bases fit TRBD2. Trimming removed 3 bases from V and 5 bases from J; junction bases left unmatched: 7. The CDR3 totals 16 residues. From germline, CDR1 is LGHNA and CDR2 YSLEER. The CDR3 nucleotides read TGCGCCAGCAGCCAGCGGGCCAGCGGGAGGACCGGGGAGCTGTTTTTT. The encoded protein is CASSQRASGRTGELFF.

The rearrangement links TRBV12-3 or TRBV12-4 to TRBJ2-7; 11 bases line up with TRBD2. V was pared by 6 bases and J by 2 bases, with 9 bases of the junction left unmatched. This CDR3 comprises 16 residues. The CDR3 DNA is TGTGCCAGCAGCCTTTCTAGCGGGAGGCCCCCCTACGAGCAGTACTTC. This encodes CASSLSSGRPPYEQYF.

The V call is TRBV15, the J call TRBJ2-3; D gene ambiguous. Germline V CDR1 and CDR2: LNHNV, YYDKDF (reference sequence). Trimming removed 3 bases at V and 4 bases at J, with 17 bases between. The CDR3 contains 16 residues. The DNA of the CDR3 is TGTGCCACCAGCAGTTCGGCTAGGTTGAGTGCAGATACGCAGTATTTT. This sequence encodes CATSSSARLSADTQYF.

In this sample, this clonotype turned up a few times. The chain combines TRBV7-2 with TRBJ1-2; D remains unclear. Germline V gene sequence: CDR1 SGHTA, CDR2 FQGNSA. The CDR3 has 13 amino acids. With 4 bases removed from V and 5 bases from J, the gap between germline ends came to 11 bases. DNA of the CDR3: TGTGCCAGCAGCTCGCAAGCGGAATATGGCTACACCTTC. It encodes CASSSQAEYGYTF.

This chain links TRBV27 with TRBJ1-1; tentative D call: TRBD1 (6 bases). Per the germline V gene, CDR1 is MNHEY and CDR2 is SMNVEV (reference sequence). Trimming left V 1 base short and J 1 base short, with 16 bases between. CDR3 length: 17 amino acids. DNA for the CDR3: TGTGCCAGCAGTTTATGGGGGGGCCCCTCTGGGAACACTGAAGCTTTCTTT. Residues: CASSLWGGPSGNTEAFF.

The rearrangement joins TRBV27 to TRBJ2-1, with 7 bases identical to TRBD1. After removal of 3 bases from V and 7 bases from J, the junction contained 6 bases not matched to a gene. CDR1 and CDR2 (germline): MNHEY, SMNVEV (reference sequence). The CDR3 is 14 amino acids. CDR3 DNA: TGTGCCAGCAGTTTTGGCAGGGGGTCTAATGAGCAGTTCTTC. Translating it yields CASSFGRGSNEQFF.

This clonotype came up a few times. This chain links TRBV7-9 with TRBJ2-3, with D perhaps matching TRBD2 (5 bases). The CDR3 runs 15 residues. Germline V gene sequence: CDR1 SEHNR, CDR2 FQNEAQ (reference sequence). V was cut by 5 bases and J by 6 bases, with 18 bases left in between. CDR3 nucleotides: TGTGCCAGCAGCCCCCAAGCGGCCATGACGGATACGCAGTATTTT. It codes for CASSPQAAMTDTQYF.

The CDR3, as DNA: TGCGCCAGCAGCCAGGATCGGAACGGGGGGGTTTGGTACTTC. Amino acids: CASSQDRNGGVWYF. This chain joins TRBV4-3 and TRBJ2-5, with 8 bases matching TRBD2. CDR3 length: 14 residues. Germline V gives CDR1 LGHNA, CDR2 YSLEER. The junction had 13 bases not matched to a gene; V was cut back by 3 bases and J by 13 bases.

This clonotype has a handful of counts. The rearrangement links TRBV3-1 to TRBJ2-7; no reliable D call. The CDR3 consists of 14 residues. V was cut by 3 bases and J by 1 base, with 10 bases left in between. Per the germline V gene, CDR1 is LGHDT and CDR2 is YNNKEL (reference sequence). The CDR3 DNA sequence: TGTGCCAGCAGCCACGGGCGAACTTCCTACGAGCAGTACTTC. Residues: CASSHGRTSYEQYF.

The V and J genes are TRBV27 and TRBJ2-2, with TRBD2 identical over 9 bases. V was clipped by 8 bases and J by 6 bases; unmatched bases: 19. CDR3 length: 18 amino acids. CDR1 and CDR2 (germline): MNHEY, SMNVEV (reference sequence). The DNA of the CDR3 is TGTGCCAGCCGTGGGCCGTCTAGCGGGACATTCGCCGCCGGGGAGCTGTTTTTT. Its translation: CASRGPSSGTFAAGELFF.

The rearrangement uses TRBV5-1 and TRBJ2-2; maybe TRBD2 (5 bases). The V end lost 4 bases, the J end lost 5 bases, and 12 bases lay between the germline ends. The CDR3 runs 14 residues. Per the germline V gene, CDR1 is SGHRS and CDR2 is YFSETQ. The CDR3 nucleotides are TGCGCCAGCAGCCCGCCCTCGGGAACCGGGGAGCTGTTTTTT. Residues: CASSPPSGTGELFF.

The sample holds a few counts of this clonotype. The rearrangement joins TRBV6-2 or TRBV6-3 to TRBJ2-7, with 9 positions matching TRBD2. Trimming removed 5 bases from V and 5 bases from J; junction bases left unmatched: 7. Germline V gene data show CDR1 as MNHEY and CDR2 as SVGEGT. The CDR3 spans 14 residues. CDR3: CASSPSGRPHEQYF. The CDR3 region has the DNA TGTGCCAGCAGTCCGAGCGGGAGGCCCCACGAGCAGTACTTC.

This CDR3 reads CASSPGLAGEFF. The DNA of the CDR3 is TGTGCCAGCAGCCCCGGACTAGCGGGAGAGTTCTTC. The rearrangement uses TRBV12-3 or TRBV12-4 and TRBJ2-1; 13 bases map to TRBD2. The CDR3 runs 12 residues. With V trimmed by 6 bases and J by 14 bases, 4 bases remained unmatched.

V usage is TRBV20-1 and J usage is TRBJ1-1; unclear D gene. CDR1 and CDR2 from the germline V gene are DFQATT and SNEGSKA (reference sequence). V was cut by 3 bases and J by 5 bases, with 10 bases left in between. The CDR3 length is 12 residues. The CDR3 spells CSAREDGTEAFF. CDR3 bases: TGCAGTGCTAGGGAGGATGGGACTGAAGCTTTCTTT.

This clonotype was seen only a few times. The chain is built from TRBV2 and TRBJ2-7, with 8 positions matching TRBD2. CDR3 length: 12 residues. Losses at the gene ends were 7 bases for V and 4 bases for J; bases not matched to a gene: 3. Germline V gives CDR1 SNHLY, CDR2 FYNNEI. The CDR3 DNA is TGTGCCAGCACTGGACTAGCTTACGAGCAGTACTTC. Translation: CASTGLAYEQYF.

This clonotype was recorded a few times. The chain has TRBV5-1 and TRBJ2-3; either TRBD1 or TRBD2 may fit D (5 bases each). CDR1 is SGHRS, CDR2 YFSETQ, per germline. Trimming took off 5 bases at V and 0 bases at J, with 16 bases between the two ends. CDR3 size: 16 residues. For the CDR3, the DNA is TGCGCCAGCAGGTTTCGGGACGGATATAGCACAGATACGCAGTATTTT. Translating gives CASRFRDGYSTDTQYF.

The V and J genes are TRBV15 and TRBJ2-1, with D possibly matching TRBD2 (5 bases). Trimming cost V 4 bases and J 2 bases, with 12 bases left between them. Germline V gene data show CDR1 as LNHNV and CDR2 as YYDKDF (reference sequence). CDR3 length equals 15 residues. The CDR3 loop reads CATSKVSGTYNEQFF. CDR3 DNA sequence: TGTGCCACCAGCAAGGTCTCCGGGACCTACAATGAGCAGTTCTTC. Full variable domain (rest looked up from reference TRBV15 and TRBJ2-1): DAMVIQNPRYQVTQFGKPVTLSCSQTLNHNVMYWYQQKSSQAPKLLFHYYDKDFNNEADTPDNFQSRRPNTSFCFLDIRSPGLGDTAMYLCATSKVSGTYNEQFFGPGTRLTVL.

V gene TRBV7-6 combines with J gene TRBJ1-2; the D gene is possibly TRBD1 (6 bases). CDR3 size: 15 residues. In germline, CDR1 is SGHVS, CDR2 FNYEAQ. V gave up 4 bases and J gave up 8 bases, with 20 bases separating them. The CDR3 DNA follows: TGTGCCAGCAGCTCTATGCCAGGTACAGGGTACGGCTACACCTTC. This encodes CASSSMPGTGYGYTF. The variable domain in full, with the rest retrieved from reference TRBV7-6 and TRBJ1-2, is GAGVSQSPRYKVTKRGQDVALRCDPISGHVSLYWYRQALGQGPEFLTYFNYEAQQDKSGLPNDRFSAERPEGSISTLTIQRTEQRDSAMYRCASSSMPGTGYGYTFGSGTRLTVV.

The chain is built from TRBV7-3 and TRBJ2-1, with 11 bases lining up with TRBD2. With V trimmed by 4 bases and J by 6 bases, 8 bases remained unmatched. This CDR3 is built from 16 residues. The V gene's germline CDR1 is SGHTA and CDR2 FQGTGA. This CDR3 reads CASSSPLSGGANEQFF. The CDR3 nucleotides read TGTGCCAGCAGCTCCCCCCTTAGCGGGGGGGCCAATGAGCAGTTCTTC. Full variable domain (outside the CDR3, taken from reference TRBV7-3 and TRBJ2-1): GAGVSQTPSNKVTEKGKYVELRCDPISGHTALYWYRQSLGQGPEFLIYFQGTGAADDSGLPNDRFFAVRPEGSVSTLKIQRTERGDSAVYLCASSSPLSGGANEQFFGPGTRLTVL.